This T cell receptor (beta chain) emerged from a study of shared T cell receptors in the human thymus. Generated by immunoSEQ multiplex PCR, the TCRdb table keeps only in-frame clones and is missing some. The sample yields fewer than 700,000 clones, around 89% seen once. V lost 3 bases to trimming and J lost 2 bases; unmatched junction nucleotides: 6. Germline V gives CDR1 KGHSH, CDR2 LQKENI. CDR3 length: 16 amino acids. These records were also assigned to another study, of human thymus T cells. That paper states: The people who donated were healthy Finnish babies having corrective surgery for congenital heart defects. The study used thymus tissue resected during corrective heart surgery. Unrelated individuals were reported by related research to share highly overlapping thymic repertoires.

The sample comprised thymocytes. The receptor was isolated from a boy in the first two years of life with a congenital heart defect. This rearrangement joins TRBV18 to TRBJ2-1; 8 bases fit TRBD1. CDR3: CASSPDRASTYNEQFF. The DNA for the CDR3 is TGTGCCAGCTCACCGGACAGGGCCTCAACCTACAATGAGCAGTTCTTC.